This T cell receptor beta chain stems from a study of T-cell memory formation after mild COVID-19. Study overall: The TCR clusters were mostly specific to one donor.

Remarks on this clonotype: What it binds is unknown.

Study-wide points: Contracting CD4+ clones were located mainly in CM and EM, and CD8+ clones in EMRA.

One entry per CDR3 protein results from TCRdb running MiXCR on the 5' RACE reads. Here the sample spans 260,000 or so distinct CDR3 sequences, 16% being singletons. The CDR3 runs to 14 residues. V dropped 3 bases and J dropped 3 bases, with 11 bases sitting between them. The chain is built from TRBV12-3 or TRBV12-4 and TRBJ2-5; D remains ambiguous. The source is a man aged 18 to 30 who had mild COVID-19 (a few samples of this study predate the infection). Cell type and time point are not known. The specimen sequenced was PBMCs or a T cell subset sorted from them (not recorded which). As DNA, the CDR3 is TGTGCCAGCAGTTTCCGGACCACTGAAGAGACCCAGTACTTC. Its protein product is CASSFRTTEETQYF.